This TCR beta chain emerged from a study of blood T cell repertoires in COVID-19. Study-wide context: Acute and convalescent COVID-19 samples came from the United States, Italy and Spain.

The germline V gene encodes CDR1 MDHEN and CDR2 SYDVKM. V was clipped by 5 bases and J by 7 bases; unmatched bases: 7. This CDR3 has 14 residues. As originally analysed: Cell counts per sample came from amplifying reference gene primers. Data came from immunoSEQ multiplex PCR; TCRdb stores just in-frame clones and leaves some out. V and J calls and clone size are given by that table; D and trimming were obtained from the DNA. The sample includes roughly 87,000 clones, under 85% of them seen just once. This TCR was sampled from a woman between 65 and 79 years old with acute or convalescent COVID-19. Sample: peripheral blood. The chain carries TRBV28 and TRBJ1-5; 8 bases match TRBD1. CDR3 region: CASSPPGGRQPQHF. The CDR3 nucleotides read TGTGCCAGCAGTCCCCCAGGGGGCAGGCAGCCCCAGCATTTT.